Below are 27 T cell receptor beta chains sequenced from a single sample in a study of blood T cell repertoires in COVID-19. The data were produced by immunoSEQ multiplex PCR, yet TCRdb's version contains in-frame clones alone and is incomplete. The table records about 300,000 clones, just under 90% of them present only once. Material: peripheral blood. These receptors all come from a woman between 45 and 60 years old with COVID-19, enrolled during active disease.

The chain joins TRBV5-4 to TRBJ1-4; D is ambiguous. Trimming shortened V by 0 bases and J by 0 bases, and 6 bases separated the two germline ends. Germline V gene lookup returns CDR1 SGHNT and CDR2 YYREEE (reference sequence). This CDR3 region has 15 residues. The CDR3 DNA reads as TGTGCCAGCAGCTTGGCTCGGGCAACTAATGAAAAACTGTTTTTT. It yields the protein CASSLARATNEKLFF.

The chain links TRBV11-2 to TRBJ2-3; 13 nucleotides align to TRBD2. V trimming: 7 bases; J trimming: 4 bases; junction bases outside the gene matches: 5. Looked up from germline, CDR1 is SGHAT and CDR2 is FQNNGV. The CDR3 loop spans 15 amino acids. CDR3 bases: TGTGCCAGCACAACCGGGACTAGCGGGGCAGATACGCAGTATTTT. Translation gives CASTTGTSGADTQYF.

This clone was seen only a few times. The V call is TRBV11-2, the J call TRBJ2-7; tentatively, D is TRBD1 (6 bases). The CDR3 has 17 residues. Per germline, CDR1 SGHAT and CDR2 FQNNGV. V lost 1 base and J 1 base, leaving 17 bases between the germline ends. CDR3 bases: TGTGCCAGCAGCTTAGTTAGGGGGTACCTTCGGTCCTACGAGCAGTACTTC. This sequence encodes CASSLVRGYLRSYEQYF. The variable domain in full, completed from reference TRBV11-2 and TRBJ2-7, reads EAGVAQSPRYKIIEKRQSVAFWCNPISGHATLYWYQQILGQGPKLLIQFQNNGVVDDSQLPKDRFSAERLKGVDSTLKIQPAKLEDSAVYLCASSLVRGYLRSYEQYFGPGTRLTVT.

The rearrangement joins TRBV11-2 to TRBJ1-2; a weak D match, TRBD1 (5 bases). Germline V gene lookup returns CDR1 SGHAT and CDR2 FQNNGV. The germline V and J ends were trimmed by 6 bases and 4 bases, with 18 bases remaining between them. CDR3 length: 15 amino acids. This CDR3 reads CASRSPGRTSYGYTF. The CDR3 DNA reads as TGTGCCAGCAGATCTCCAGGGAGGACCAGCTATGGCTACACCTTC.

The chain recombines TRBV4-2 with TRBJ2-1; 15 positions match TRBD2. Trimming cost V 3 bases and J 10 bases; bases outside gene matches: 4. Germline CDR1 reads LGHNA; CDR2 reads YNFKEQ. This CDR3 region has 15 residues. CDR3 bases: TGTGCCAGCAGCCATTCCGGGACTAGCGGGAGGGAGCAGTTCTTC. Protein sequence: CASSHSGTSGREQFF.

This clone appeared a single time. The junction shows a germline mismatch at one end, possibly a read error. The chain uses TRBV7-7 and TRBJ2-5; 9 bases fit TRBD1. CDR1 and CDR2 from the germline V gene are SSHAT and FNYEAQ (reference sequence). The CDR3 is made up of 14 amino acids. The CDR3 loop reads CASSPTGGGETQYF. The CDR3 DNA reads TGTGCTAGCAGCCCAACAGGGGGCGGGGAGACCCAGTACTTC. The complete variable domain, with remaining parts taken from reference TRBV7-7 and TRBJ2-5, reads GAGVSQSPRYKVTKRGQDVTLRCDPISSHATLYWYQQALGQGPEFLTYFNYEAQPDKSGLPSDRFSAERPEGSISTLTIQRTEQRDSAMYRCASSPTGGGETQYFGPGTRLLVL.

V gene TRBV5-6 combines with J gene TRBJ2-3; 10 bases match TRBD2. Germline trimming cut 0 bases from V and 4 bases from J; bases unmatched to any gene: 2. The CDR3 is 15 amino acids. From germline, CDR1 is SGHDT and CDR2 YYEEEE. The DNA for the CDR3 is TGTGCCAGCAGCTTGGTTGGACTAGCGGCAGATACGCAGTATTTT. Amino acid sequence: CASSLVGLAADTQYF.

The V call is TRBV25-1, the J call TRBJ2-7; D perhaps matches TRBD1 (6 bases). Germline CDR1 and CDR2: MGHDK and SYGVNS. This CDR3 contains 15 residues. Trimming pared 2 bases from V and 3 bases from J, leaving 14 bases between. The chain's CDR3 is CASSEMGALNYEQYF. In DNA, the CDR3 is TGTGCCAGCAGTGAAATGGGGGCCCTGAACTACGAGCAGTACTTC.

The gene calls are TRBV23-1 and TRBJ1-6; 8 bases are a match to TRBD1. TRBV23-1 is an open reading frame whose function is uncertain. CDR3 length: 16 amino acids. J lost 7 bases, V lost 0 bases, and 5 bases had no gene match. The DNA of the CDR3 is TGCGCCAGCAGTCAATCGGGGACAGGACCCAATTCACCCCTCCACTTT. Translating gives CASSQSGTGPNSPLHF.

V and J are TRBV18 and TRBJ1-2; no clear D gene. Germline V lookup: CDR1 KGHSH, CDR2 LQKENI. V dropped 0 bases and J dropped 2 bases, with 10 bases sitting between them. The CDR3 is 15 residues long. In nucleotides, the CDR3 is TGTGCCAGCTCACCACCCGACAAAGGCAACTATGGCTACACCTTC. Protein product: CASSPPDKGNYGYTF.

J is TRBJ1-2 and V is TRBV7-8; D gene uncertain. Germline V gene lookup returns CDR1 SGHVS and CDR2 FQNEAQ. The V gene lost 4 bases and the J gene lost 4 bases, with 13 bases spanning the gap. The CDR3 has 14 amino acids. The CDR3 is CASSSPGEGYGYTF. CDR3 nucleotides: TGTGCCAGCAGCTCCCCCGGGGAGGGCTATGGCTACACCTTC.

The chain is built from TRBV2 and TRBJ2-2; 7 bases line up with TRBD1. Germline CDR1 reads SNHLY; CDR2 reads FYNNEI. This CDR3 has 15 residues. Germline trimming cut 5 bases from V and 1 base from J; bases unmatched to any gene: 4. The CDR3 DNA reads as TGTGCCAGCAGTACCCGACAGGGGAACACCGGGGAGCTGTTTTTT. It encodes CASSTRQGNTGELFF.

The chain recombines TRBV11-1 with TRBJ2-1; possible D gene TRBD2, 5 bases. CDR1 SGHAT and CDR2 FQDESV come from the germline V gene (reference sequence). CDR3 length: 15 residues. Trimming took 1 base from V and 8 from J, leaving 15 bases between them. The CDR3: CASSLVTSGLYEQFF. The CDR3 DNA sequence: TGTGCCAGCAGCTTAGTAACTTCGGGGTTATATGAGCAGTTCTTC.

This chain connects TRBV6-2 or TRBV6-3 to TRBJ2-1; TRBD1 aligns across 9 bases. This CDR3 comprises 16 residues. Germline CDR1 and CDR2: MNHEY and SVGEGT. Germline trimming cut 3 bases from V and 4 bases from J; bases unmatched to any gene: 7. CDR3 bases: TGTGCCAGCAGTTATTCTTGGGACAGGGAATACAATGAGCAGTTCTTC. It translates to CASSYSWDREYNEQFF.

V and J are TRBV4-3 and TRBJ1-2; 7 positions match TRBD1. The CDR3 extends over 12 amino acids. With 5 bases clipped from V and 5 bases from J, the junction kept 2 bases outside the gene matches. CDR1 LGHNA and CDR2 YSLEER come from the germline V gene. In DNA form, the CDR3 reads TGCGCCAGCAGCGCACAGGGGTATGGCTACACCTTC. It yields the protein CASSAQGYGYTF.

The chain has TRBV2 and TRBJ1-1; 11 bases map to TRBD1. Per germline, CDR1 SNHLY and CDR2 FYNNEI. This CDR3 is 15 amino acids long. The J segment lost 3 bases and the V segment lost 6 bases, leaving 6 bases of the junction unmatched. In DNA form, the CDR3 reads TGTGCCAGCAGGGGGACAGGGGGAGGTTACACTGAAGCTTTCTTT. Residues: CASRGTGGGYTEAFF.

The chain recombines TRBV11-3 with TRBJ2-5; 10 bases match TRBD2. Germline-derived CDR1 and CDR2 are SGHNT and YENEEA. CDR3 length: 19 amino acids. The junction had 19 bases not matched to a gene; V was cut back by 7 bases and J by 2 bases. The CDR3 spells CASKKRVGSGRAQQETQYF. CDR3 bases: TGTGCCAGCAAAAAGAGGGTTGGCAGCGGGAGGGCGCAGCAAGAGACCCAGTACTTC.

The chain uses TRBV5-1 and TRBJ1-1; D unclear. The CDR3 contains 15 residues. Looked up from germline, CDR1 is SGHRS and CDR2 is YFSETQ. The ends were cut back, 3 bases at V and 10 bases at J, with 22 bases in the middle. CDR3 coding DNA: TGCGCCAGCAGCTCATCCGCTATTGTTGGGCTCGGAGCTTTCTTT. Its protein product is CASSSSAIVGLGAFF.

This chain joins TRBV10-3 and TRBJ1-2; TRBD1 might be the D (6 bases). Germline values: CDR1 ENHRY, CDR2 SYGVKD. The CDR3 loop spans 14 amino acids. Trimming shortened V by 3 bases and J by 6 bases, and 14 bases separated the two germline ends. CDR3 nucleotide sequence: TGTGCCATCAGTGACCCGGGGGGGGCTGATGGCTACACCTTC. Amino acid sequence: CAISDPGGADGYTF.

The chain employs TRBV19 and TRBJ2-3; D may be TRBD2 (5 bases). Germline V gene data show CDR1 as LNHDA and CDR2 as SQIVND (reference sequence). Trimming took off 1 base at V and 4 bases at J, with 12 bases between the two ends. The length of the CDR3 is 15 residues. The CDR3 protein is CASSIAPSSADTQYF. CDR3 nucleotides: TGTGCCAGTAGTATAGCCCCTAGCTCTGCAGATACGCAGTATTTT. The variable domain in full, completed from reference TRBV19 and TRBJ2-3, reads DGGITQSPKYLFRKEGQNVTLSCEQNLNHDAMYWYRQDPGQGLRLIYYSQIVNDFQKGDIAEGYSVSREKKESFPLTVTSAQKNPTAFYLCASSIAPSSADTQYFGPGTRLTVL.

The chain carries TRBV27 and TRBJ2-3; perhaps TRBD1 as D (6 bases). CDR1 and CDR2 from the germline V gene are MNHEY and SMNVEV (reference sequence). The CDR3 is 16 residues long. V lost 5 bases to trimming and J lost 1 base, with 16 bases between them. CDR3 nucleotides: TGTGCCAGCAGTCCCATGGGGGCGGTTGGCACAGATACGCAGTATTTT. It codes for CASSPMGAVGTDTQYF.

The chain is built from TRBV6-2 or TRBV6-3 and TRBJ1-5, with 8 bases identical to TRBD1. The ends lost 2 bases at V and 3 bases at J; junction bases unmatched: 6. Germline V CDR1 and CDR2: MNHEY, SVGEGT. The CDR3 runs 16 residues. The DNA of the CDR3 is TGTGCCAGCAGTTACCGTGGACAGGGTACCAATCAGCCCCAGCATTTT. It codes for CASSYRGQGTNQPQHF.

The chain couples TRBV6-5 to TRBJ2-7, with 8 bases identical to TRBD1. The CDR3 length is 15 residues. Trimming cost V 6 bases and J 5 bases; bases outside gene matches: 12. CDR1 MNHEY and CDR2 SVGAGI come from the germline V gene. The CDR3 region is CASSRTDRGKDEQYF. In DNA, the CDR3 is TGTGCCAGCAGCCGCACCGACAGGGGTAAGGACGAGCAGTACTTC.

The genes are TRBV28 and TRBJ1-1; TRBD1 matches at 7 bases. The V gene's germline CDR1 is MDHEN and CDR2 SYDVKM. This CDR3 has 14 amino acids. V shed 8 bases and J 3 bases; nucleotides not matched to a gene: 9. Written as DNA, the CDR3 is TGTGCCAGCGGCTTTGACAGGGTCCACACTGAAGCTTTCTTT. As protein: CASGFDRVHTEAFF.

The genes are TRBV27 and TRBJ1-6; 9 positions match TRBD1. The CDR3 has 15 amino acids. Trimming removed 4 bases from V and 7 bases from J; junction bases left unmatched: 5. Germline CDR1 is MNHEY and CDR2 is SMNVEV (reference sequence). In DNA, the CDR3 is TGTGCCAGCAGTTGGGACAGGGCGTGGAATTCACCCCTCCACTTT. This sequence encodes CASSWDRAWNSPLHF.

This sequence joins TRBV6-6 and TRBJ1-1; the D is unclear. CDR1 and CDR2 from the germline V gene are MNHNY and SVGAGI (reference sequence). The CDR3 contains 14 residues. The V gene lost 0 bases and the J gene lost 4 bases, with 9 bases spanning the gap. CDR3 nucleotides: TGTGCCAGCAGTTACTCGTCTGTTTCCACTGAAGCTTTCTTT. It is translated as CASSYSSVSTEAFF.

The gene calls are TRBV29-1 and TRBJ1-5; 7 bases are shared with TRBD1. V lost 5 bases and J lost 2; bases outside the gene matches: 18. The V gene's germline CDR1 is SQVTM and CDR2 ANQGSEA. The CDR3 contains 18 residues. The CDR3 coding sequence is TGCAGCGTTCTCTGGAGGCAGGGGGTCGGGTACGGCAATCAGCCCCAGCATTTT. It encodes CSVLWRQGVGYGNQPQHF.